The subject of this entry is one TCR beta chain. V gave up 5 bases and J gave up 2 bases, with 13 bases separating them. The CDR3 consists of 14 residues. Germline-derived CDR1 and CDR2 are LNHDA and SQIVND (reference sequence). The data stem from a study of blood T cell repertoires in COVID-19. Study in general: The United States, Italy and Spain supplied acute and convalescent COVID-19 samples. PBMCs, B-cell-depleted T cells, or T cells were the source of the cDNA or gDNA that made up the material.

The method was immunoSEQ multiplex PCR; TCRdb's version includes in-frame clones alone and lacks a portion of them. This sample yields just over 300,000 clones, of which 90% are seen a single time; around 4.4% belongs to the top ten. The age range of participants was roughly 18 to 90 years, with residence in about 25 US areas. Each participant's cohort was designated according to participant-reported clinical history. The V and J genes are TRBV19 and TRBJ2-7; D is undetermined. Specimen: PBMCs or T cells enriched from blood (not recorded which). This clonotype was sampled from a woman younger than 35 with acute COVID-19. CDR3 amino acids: CASSAKRPTYEQYF. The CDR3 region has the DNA TGTGCCAGTAGTGCGAAGAGGCCGACCTACGAGCAGTACTTC.